This TCR beta chain is from a study of cytomegalovirus exposure and HLA in healthy donors. Germline V CDR1 and CDR2: SEHNR, FQNEAQ (reference sequence). The CDR3 runs to 14 residues. Trimming removed 1 base from V and 3 bases from J, with 9 bases in between. On this clone itself: Its antigen is unknown.

The PCR used 60 Vbeta and 13 Jbeta primers. Here immunoSEQ multiplex PCR was the method, and the copy in TCRdb shows in-frame clones only, minus some. The data show tens of thousands of clones, approximately 87% seen once. Study findings and constraints: Beyond CMV serostatus, there was no information to go on about immune exposure. Compared with the roughly 700-donor mean, an Asian-associated ancestry cluster reportedly had fewer N-insertions, according to a later analysis. Excluded: some indistinguishable V segments such as TRBV6-2 and TRBV6-3. V- and J-gene trimming in TCR beta was tied to a missense DCLRE1C variant by an analysis performed later.

The rearrangement uses TRBV7-9 and TRBJ1-2; TRBD1 might be the D (5 bases). Sequencing input: PBMCs. The TCR originated in a boy aged 5-17 years in good health and CMV-seronegative. CDR3 bases: TGTGCCAGCAGCTTAGGTGGGGCCGACTATGGCTACACCTTC. This codes for CASSLGGADYGYTF.